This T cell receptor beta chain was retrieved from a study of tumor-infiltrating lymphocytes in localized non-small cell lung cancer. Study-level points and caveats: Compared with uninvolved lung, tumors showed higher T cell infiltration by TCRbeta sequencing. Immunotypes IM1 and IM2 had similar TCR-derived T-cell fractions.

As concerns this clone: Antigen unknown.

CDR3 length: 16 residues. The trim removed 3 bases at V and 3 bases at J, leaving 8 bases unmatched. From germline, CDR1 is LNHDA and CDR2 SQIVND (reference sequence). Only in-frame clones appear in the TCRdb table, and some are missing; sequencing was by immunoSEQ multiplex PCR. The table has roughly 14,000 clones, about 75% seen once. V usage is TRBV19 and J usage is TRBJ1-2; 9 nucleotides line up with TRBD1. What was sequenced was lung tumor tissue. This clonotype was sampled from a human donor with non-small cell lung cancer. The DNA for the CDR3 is TGTGCCAGTAGTATGGGGAACAGGGGGCGCGACTATGGCTACACCTTC. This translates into CASSMGNRGRDYGYTF.